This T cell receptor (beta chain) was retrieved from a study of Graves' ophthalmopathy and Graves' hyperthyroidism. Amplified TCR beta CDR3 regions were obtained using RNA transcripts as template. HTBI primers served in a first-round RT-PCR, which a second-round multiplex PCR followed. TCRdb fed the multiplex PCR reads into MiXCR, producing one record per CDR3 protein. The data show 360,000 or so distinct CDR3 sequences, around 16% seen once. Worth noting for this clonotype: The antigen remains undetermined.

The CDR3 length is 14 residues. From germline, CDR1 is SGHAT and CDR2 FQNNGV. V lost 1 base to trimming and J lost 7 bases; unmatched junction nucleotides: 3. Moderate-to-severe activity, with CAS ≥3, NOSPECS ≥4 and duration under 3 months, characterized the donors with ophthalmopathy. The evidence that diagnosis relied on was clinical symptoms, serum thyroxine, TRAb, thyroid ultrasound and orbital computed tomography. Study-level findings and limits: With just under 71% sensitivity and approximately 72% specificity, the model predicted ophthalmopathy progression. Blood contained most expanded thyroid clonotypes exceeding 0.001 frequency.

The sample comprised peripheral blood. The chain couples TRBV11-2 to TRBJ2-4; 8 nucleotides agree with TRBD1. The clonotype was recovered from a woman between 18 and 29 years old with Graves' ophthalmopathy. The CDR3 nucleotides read TGTGCCAGCAGCTTAGGGACAGGGCGTAACATTCAGTACTTC. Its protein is CASSLGTGRNIQYF.